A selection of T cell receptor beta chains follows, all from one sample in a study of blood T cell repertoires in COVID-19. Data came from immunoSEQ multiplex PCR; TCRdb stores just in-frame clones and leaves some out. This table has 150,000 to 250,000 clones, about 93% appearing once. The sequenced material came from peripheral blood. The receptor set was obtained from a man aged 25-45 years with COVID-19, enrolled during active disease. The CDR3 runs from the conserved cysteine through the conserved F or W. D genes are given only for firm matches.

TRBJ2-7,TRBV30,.,TGTGCCTGGCTGGGGTTGGGGGGAACCTACGAGCAGTACTTC,CAWLGLGGTYEQYF
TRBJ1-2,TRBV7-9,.,TGTGCCAGCAGCTCCCCGGACATCCCTAACTATGGCTACACCTTC,CASSSPDIPNYGYTF
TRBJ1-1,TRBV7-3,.,TGTGCCAGCAGCTTAACGGCCGCGAACACTGAAGCTTTCTTT,CASSLTAANTEAFF
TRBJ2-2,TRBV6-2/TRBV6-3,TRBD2,TGTGCCAGCAACCCAGGCCTAGCGGAAACCTTCACCGGGGAGCTGTTTTTT,CASNPGLAETFTGELFF
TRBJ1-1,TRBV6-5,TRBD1,TGTGCCAGCAGTCCCCGGGACAGAGTCACTGAAGCTTTCTTT,CASSPRDRVTEAFF
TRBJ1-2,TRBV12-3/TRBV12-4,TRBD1,TGTGCCGGCTCCGGGACAGGCTATGGCTACACCTTC,CAGSGTGYGYTF
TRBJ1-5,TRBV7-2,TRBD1,TGTGCCAGCAGCCCAAGACAGGGAGGTCAGCCCCAGCATTTT,CASSPRQGGQPQHF
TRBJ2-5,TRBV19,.,TGTGCCAGTACTAAAACCCTTAGCCAAGAGACCCAGTACTTC,CASTKTLSQETQYF
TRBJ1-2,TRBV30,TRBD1,TGTGCCTGGTCGACAGGGATTAACTATGGCTACACCTTC,CAWSTGINYGYTF
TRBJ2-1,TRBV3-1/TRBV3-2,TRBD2,TGTGCCAGCAGCGAAAGGACTAGCGGGGGGGGAGTAGAGCAGTTCTTC,CASSERTSGGGVEQFF
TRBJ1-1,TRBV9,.,TGTGCCAGCAGCCCCCGGGGGGACACTGAAGCTTTCTTT,CASSPRGDTEAFF
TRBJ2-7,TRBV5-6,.,TGTGCCAGCAGCTTGGACAGGGTGGGGTACGAGCAGTACTTC,CASSLDRVGYEQYF
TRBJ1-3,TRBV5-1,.,TGCGCCAGCAGCCAACAGGGTGGCAACACCATATATTTT,CASSQQGGNTIYF
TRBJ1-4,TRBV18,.,TGTGCCAGCTCACTCAGGATGATGGATGAAAAACTGTTTTTT,CASSLRMMDEKLFF
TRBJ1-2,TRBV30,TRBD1,TGTGCCTGGAGTGTACGGGACAGGGGGCCGACTAACTATGGCTACACCTTC,CAWSVRDRGPTNYGYTF
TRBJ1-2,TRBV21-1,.,TGTGCCAGCAGCAAAGAGCTGCTGAGGAATGTCTATGGCTACACCTTC,CASSKELLRNVYGYTF
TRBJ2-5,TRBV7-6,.,TGTGCCAGCAGCAAAGACAGTAGTCAAGAGACCCAGTACTTC,CASSKDSSQETQYF
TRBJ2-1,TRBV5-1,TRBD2,TGCGCCAGCAGCTTGGAAGCTAGCGGGGGAAATGAGCAGTTCTTC,CASSLEASGGNEQFF
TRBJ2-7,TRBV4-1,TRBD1,TGCGCCAGCAGCCAATTGCCGGGACAGGGGTCCTACGAGCAGTACTTC,CASSQLPGQGSYEQYF
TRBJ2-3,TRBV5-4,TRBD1,TGTGCCAGCAGCTGGACAGGACGAAGCACAGATACGCAGTATTTT,CASSWTGRSTDTQYF
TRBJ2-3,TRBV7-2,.,TGTGCCAGCAGCTTATCTACAGGGCTCACAGATACGCAGTATTTT,CASSLSTGLTDTQYF
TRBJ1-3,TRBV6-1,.,TGTGCCAGCAGTGCCACCCGACAGTTCTCTGGAAACACCATATATTTT,CASSATRQFSGNTIYF
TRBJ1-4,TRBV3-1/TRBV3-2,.,TGTGCCAGCAGCCAAGATATACGGGGGAATGAAAAACTGTTTTTT,CASSQDIRGNEKLFF